This T cell receptor beta chain was sequenced in a study of cytomegalovirus exposure and HLA in healthy donors (dated by TCRdb to the late 2010s). As for the study more broadly: According to an earlier analysis of a few hundred of the donors, about 179 million T cells yielded 90 million to 130 million unique TCR beta sequences and 276 Gb of sequence data. An early release that covered some 640 HLA-typed donors contained about 300 gigabases of sequencing data and approximately 85 million unique TCR sequences. Of the roughly 430 genotyped donors, roughly 80% fell in the genetic ancestry cluster associated with self-reported Caucasian donors. The study was designed to test whether signatures of past pathogen exposure could be identified by cataloging public T cell receptors. The T cell repertoires of 666 subjects were profiled by immunosequencing and related to cytomegalovirus serostatus. Besides the first cohort of approximately 670 subjects, a separate validation cohort made up of roughly 120 different subjects was used. High-throughput TCR immunosequencing, statistical association of individual TCRs with disease status, and machine learning were combined to predict cytomegalovirus infection status. To study patterns of TCR occurrence, a later analysis re-analyzed previously published TCR beta repertoires from 666 donors and added high-resolution HLA genotyping. Rather than using new phenotypic data, the later analysis identified candidate immune exposures from TCR beta sequences and from how often those sequences occurred across donors. In an earlier analysis of over 550 of the donors, high-throughput TCR beta sequencing was used to judge whether each TCR beta V gene segment behaved as functional or pseudogenic. Donor age, sex, ethnicity and CMV serostatus were compiled alongside the repertoire data. In a later genetic analysis, genome-wide SNP genotypes for about 60% of the 666 donors were used, and that subset was treated as a discovery cohort. All discovery cohort repertoires had been generated using a single sequencing platform. Both class I and class II loci were covered by HLA typing, at four-digit resolution. Typing coverage varied by locus: roughly 629-640 donors for A, B, C, DRB1 and DQB1; around 560 for DQA1; around 610 for DPA1; approximately 470 for DPB1. Because of strong linkage in the cohort, four or five DR-DQ haplotypes were treated as single units for association and clustering. Among 398 genotyped donors of the cohort, an average of about 240,000 unique TCR beta nucleotide sequences were sequenced per donor, roughly a sixth of them non-productive.

The cohort comprised around 690 healthy bone marrow donors. At the time of sampling, every cohort member was nominally healthy, though immune exposures that went unrecorded were likely present. The donor tested CMV seronegative, placing the donor among the approximately 360 seronegative members of the cohort. A peripheral blood sample was provided by each donor, and peripheral blood mononuclear cells were used for TCR beta sequencing. The Qiagen DNeasy Blood Extraction Kit was used to extract genomic DNA from the blood cell samples. Libraries were built with the immunoSEQ multiplex PCR assay. The multiplex PCR relied on a mix of 60 forward primers for TCR Vbeta segments and 13 reverse primers for TCR Jbeta segments. Amplification of the CDR3 region of rearranged TCR beta genes was performed with a multiplex PCR assay on genomic DNA. The Illumina HiSeq System was used to sequence the amplified TCR beta libraries as 87-base-pair reads. Per the original workflow: A later analysis counted approximately 76 million unique TCR beta chains across the 550 to 800 repertoires, and around 12 million of these chains were shared by at least two donors. A nearest-neighbor algorithm error-corrected the raw reads and collapsed the reads into unique sequences, merging closely related sequences to remove PCR and sequencing errors. Alignment of CDR3 sequences to IMGT reference sequences was used to assign V, D and J gene segments. Each retained sequence needed at least a six-nucleotide match to both a V gene segment and a J gene segment. A rearrangement was called productive if the CDR3 had no stop codons and remained in frame with V and J, and every other rearrangement was called non-productive. Following IMGT convention, CDR3 was defined as the stretch from the second conserved V-encoded cysteine up to the conserved J-encoded phenylalanine. The earlier analysis of around 640 of the donors excluded sequences that lacked an unambiguous match to a single V gene segment. In an earlier analysis of 500 to 750 of the donors, V segments were called functional above 56.7% productive rearrangements and were called segregating when the between-donor standard deviation exceeded 5%. To diagnose cytomegalovirus status from the catalog of TCR beta chain sequences, a statistical classification framework was built. V and J gene assignment, in a later analysis, came from comparing TCR nucleotide sequences with IMGT/GENE-DB human TR gene sequences. A later analysis assigned CDR3 sequences and most-parsimonious VDJ recombination scenarios with the TCRdist pipeline. In a later analysis, every TCR beta chain was defined by the combination of its CDR3 amino acid sequence and its V-gene family, and reads without a unique V-gene family were dropped. In a later analysis, 450 to 600 highly shared, low-generation-probability nucleotide sequences were removed to address suspected cross-contamination and a sequencing artifact. For each public chain, a later analysis derived a clonal expansion index from normalized ranks of inferred template counts within each repertoire. In a later analysis, generation probabilities were computed with a VDJ recombination model fitted to out-of-frame rearrangements, and the resulting probabilities were checked against IGoR. In a later analysis, hypergeometric tests were used to score TCR-TCR, TCR-HLA and TCR-CMV co-occurrence, with a repertoire-size bias correction applied to TCR pairs. False discovery rates were estimated in a later analysis by permuting HLA or CMV assignments 20 times. In a later analysis, co-occurring TCRs were grouped using DBSCAN, with TCRdist sequence similarity added in when clustering inside HLA-allele-positive subsets. Repertoires with fewer than 30,000 or more than 120,000 public chains, plus five repertoires with anomalous nucleotide sharing, were excluded from co-occurrence clustering. The source is immuneACCESS, and TCRdb retained only in-frame sequences with V and J called. Part of the clones is not carried over; for the studies checked, unresolved V genes explain less than half of this, and the remainder is unexplained. Clone size and the V and J calls come from that table; the DNA yielded D and trimming. Across this sample there are about 190,000 clones, with 65% to 85% seen only once. The top ten hold 3% to 4.5% of the sample.

Details on this clone: The clone's antigen remains unknown. No base quality values were provided; no much bigger clone lies one nucleotide off.

Broad study findings and their caveats: Some IMGT-functional V segments, including TRBV6-2 and TRBV6-3, could not be distinguished by the 87-base-pair reads and were therefore excluded. This cohort had only TCR beta chains sequenced, and the lack of alpha or paired-chain data limited which features could be detected. In an earlier analysis of approximately 590 of the donors, most TCR beta V segments were observed in productive rearrangements about 87% or about 30% of the time, broadly matching IMGT annotations. According to a later analysis, most CMV-associated TCR beta chains appeared to be HLA-restricted, and the HLA associations seemed to be driven largely by CMV exposure. Because HLA typing was missing for some donors at each locus, association tests included only the typed subset. The only immune exposure information available for the cohort was CMV serostatus. In a later analysis, several top co-occurrence clusters were reported to appear linked to parvovirus B19, influenza, CMV and Epstein-Barr virus. The authors suggested that the approach could potentially be extended to other disease states and immunological phenotypes. Three of the identified cytomegalovirus-associated TCR beta chains were confirmed in vitro to be specific for cytomegalovirus antigens. Strong co-occurrence of HLA alleles, especially DR and DQ, made assigning TCR associations to individual alleles difficult. Cytomegalovirus status was reported to be diagnosed by the classifier with high specificity and sensitivity in both the original and validation cohorts. In a later genetic analysis, fewer N-insertions in productive TCRs were reported among donors in an Asian-associated ancestry cluster than the approximately 630-donor mean. The study listed 150 to 200 TCR beta chains as associated with cytomegalovirus. Linkage disequilibrium might explain the correlated functional status among segregating V segments, but an unknown experimental factor could not be ruled out. Specific HLA alleles were associated with over 15,000 TCR beta sequences at a false discovery rate of 0.05 in a later analysis. The presence/absence analyses assumed that sequencing depth was roughly uniform across donors, and that assumption may not be true. In a later analysis, TCR association rates were found to vary across HLA loci, with the most associated TCRs seen for DRB1 alleles and the fewest for HLA-C alleles. A group of highly shared sequence variants was considered likely to be a technical artifact of the sequencing pipeline. A later analysis found that HLA-associated TCR beta chains were more clonally expanded and had lower generation probabilities than equally common non-associated chains. An association between a missense DCLRE1C variant and V-gene and J-gene trimming of TCR beta chains was found in a later genetic analysis and replicated in an independent cohort. Most TCR sequences were seen in very few donors, while some public TCRs were found in many individuals. A further reported finding was that TCR beta sequences accurately predicted the HLA-A and HLA-B alleles for most subjects in the first cohort. Because counts were too low, under 20 rarely observed V segments, including chromosome 9 orphons, were left out of the earlier analysis of several hundred of the donors.

V loses 5 bases of germline sequence and J loses 1 base, and the interval between the two ends is 7 bases. The CDR3 goes from the cysteine to the phenylalanine over 13 residues. The retained sequence is limited to the CDR3, 39 bases, with the frame set at the first base. CDR1 and CDR2 are drawn from the germline V gene: SGHVS, FNYEAQ. This chain joins TRBV7-6 to TRBJ2-3, and perhaps TRBD2 as D gene, on 5 matching bases. This receptor was obtained from a man aged 45-65 years in good health and CMV-seronegative. The sequenced sample consisted of PBMCs. Here the CDR3 is given as CASSLGGTDTQYF. The DNA sequence is as follows: TGTGCCAGCAGCCTCGGGGGCACAGATACGCAGTATTTT.